A selection of T cell receptor beta chains follows, all from one sample in a study of T cell clonotyping in hematopoietic cell transplantation. The data were produced by immunoSEQ multiplex PCR, yet TCRdb's version contains in-frame clones alone and is incomplete. The sample holds a few thousand clones, around 18% seen once. Material: peripheral blood mononuclear cells, obtained 30 days after allogeneic stem cell transplant. The receptors were sampled from a male patient between 50 and 60 years old who had an allogeneic stem cell transplant from a related donor, so the T cells may come from the graft donor. Some clones in this sample may be carry-over from other donors' samples. Each CDR3 is given with its conserved first and last residue. Each record gives: J gene, V gene, D gene, CDR3 protein. D genes are given only for firm matches.

J: TRBJ2-7; V: TRBV27; D: NA; CDR3: CASSSNQGIQGEQYF
J: TRBJ2-4; V: TRBV29-1; D: NA; CDR3: CSVEGLTPQYF
J: TRBJ2-7; V: TRBV4-3; D: NA; CDR3: CASSQGTRAGYEQYF
J: TRBJ2-5; V: TRBV6-5; D: TRBD2; CDR3: CASSYSIGPGGETQYF
J: TRBJ1-2; V: TRBV6-1; D: NA; CDR3: CASSEGPHF
J: TRBJ1-2; V: TRBV4-1; D: NA; CDR3: CASSQDGRLDYGYTF
J: TRBJ1-6; V: TRBV6-5; D: NA; CDR3: CASSTGNSPLHF
J: TRBJ1-4; V: TRBV30; D: TRBD1; CDR3: CAWQGGINEKLFF
J: TRBJ2-5; V: TRBV30; D: NA; CDR3: CAWQRQQETQYF
J: TRBJ1-2; V: TRBV30; D: TRBD1; CDR3: CAWGGQGYGYTF
J: TRBJ1-5; V: TRBV9; D: NA; CDR3: CASSVAGFNQPQHF
J: TRBJ1-5; V: TRBV30; D: NA; CDR3: CAWSLGNQPQHF
J: TRBJ1-1; V: TRBV30; D: TRBD1; CDR3: CAWSSGAGQEAFF
J: TRBJ2-2; V: TRBV7-2; D: TRBD2; CDR3: CASSPRETGELFF
J: TRBJ1-5; V: TRBV4-3; D: NA; CDR3: CASSQDIFGNQPQHF
J: TRBJ1-4; V: TRBV25-1; D: NA; CDR3: CASSFGEKLFF
J: TRBJ1-6; V: TRBV28; D: TRBD1; CDR3: CASSLRRTGTGHPPLHF
J: TRBJ2-7; V: TRBV13; D: NA; CDR3: CASSFWGFPYEQYF
J: TRBJ1-5; V: TRBV19; D: NA; CDR3: CASSPGAVSNQPQHF
J: TRBJ2-7; V: TRBV5-4; D: TRBD2; CDR3: CASSPGAGGVGEQYF
J: TRBJ1-2; V: TRBV30; D: TRBD1; CDR3: CAWTGQGDLRGYTF
J: TRBJ1-2; V: TRBV19; D: NA; CDR3: CASSIGQFLYGYTF
J: TRBJ2-3; V: TRBV5-1; D: TRBD1; CDR3: CASSLVQTGRSWDTQYF
J: TRBJ1-6; V: TRBV30; D: NA; CDR3: CAWRGGPAPRWGSPLHF
J: TRBJ2-7; V: TRBV30; D: TRBD2; CDR3: CAWSFPRASGGYEQYF
J: TRBJ2-7; V: TRBV30; D: NA; CDR3: CAWSLGGEQYF
J: TRBJ2-7; V: TRBV30; D: NA; CDR3: CAWSAGGVSSYEQYF
J: TRBJ1-2; V: TRBV28; D: NA; CDR3: CASSFGVYGYTF
J: TRBJ1-1; V: TRBV30; D: TRBD1; CDR3: CAWSQGGMAEAFF
J: TRBJ2-7; V: TRBV2; D: NA; CDR3: CASSEMEEEGSYEQYF
J: TRBJ2-5; V: TRBV30; D: NA; CDR3: CAWSVVGETQYF
J: TRBJ1-1; V: TRBV27; D: NA; CDR3: CASVFLTEAFF
J: TRBJ2-7; V: TRBV23-1; D: NA; CDR3: CASSHLGGGEQYF